This record looks at one T cell receptor beta chain sequence and its context. As originally analysed: Quantification of nucleated cells was approximated via reference gene primer amplification. Clones were read by immunoSEQ multiplex PCR, and TCRdb kept only the in-frame ones, dropping some. V, J and clone size reflect that table, while D and trimming were determined from the DNA. The sample holds some 200,000 clones; 84% are singletons and the top ten take roughly 7%. The CDR3 runs to 15 residues. The J segment lost 9 bases and the V segment lost 5 bases, leaving 9 bases of the junction unmatched. The germline V gene encodes CDR1 SGHTA and CDR2 FQGTGA. These data belong to a study of blood T cell repertoires in COVID-19. Study-level information: From the United States, Italy and Spain came samples of acute and convalescent COVID-19.

This sequence joins TRBV7-3 and TRBJ2-1; 11 bases agree with TRBD2. This clonotype was sampled from a woman older than 75 with COVID-19, enrolled during active disease. Input material: peripheral blood. The CDR3 loop is CASSPIAGGPSEQFF. In DNA form, the CDR3 reads TGTGCCAGCAGCCCCATAGCGGGGGGGCCAAGTGAGCAGTTCTTC.